The 20 T cell receptor beta chains below come from one sample, sequenced in a study of blood T cells in healthy people across ages. A J-beta primer mix and a sample-barcoded 5' primer were used in a second PCR of roughly 7 to 12 cycles. TCRdb called the 5' RACE reads again in MiXCR, with one record for every CDR3 protein. Of approximately 2,000,000 distinct CDR3 sequences in the sample, around 42% were seen once. The source material was blood. These receptors were obtained from a human donor in good health.

The chain joins TRBV12-3 or TRBV12-4 to TRBJ2-5; 7 positions agree with TRBD2. The CDR3 is 15 residues long. Germline trimming cut 4 bases from V and 3 bases from J; bases unmatched to any gene: 8. CDR3 bases: TGTGCCAGCAGTTCGTCGGGGCTAGCGGAAGAGACCCAGTACTTC. Translated: CASSSSGLAEETQYF.

The CDR3 nucleotides are TGCGCCAGCAGCGCCTCACGGGGCGATAATGAAAAACTGTTTTTT. It is translated as CASSASRGDNEKLFF. V and J are TRBV5-1 and TRBJ1-4; the D gene is possibly TRBD1 (5 bases). V was clipped by 4 bases and J by 4 bases, with 14 bases between them. The CDR3 loop spans 15 amino acids. Germline V gene lookup returns CDR1 SGHRS and CDR2 YFSETQ.

The chain is built from TRBV7-9 and TRBJ2-7; TRBD1 or TRBD2 may be the D gene (5 bases each). Germline values: CDR1 SEHNR, CDR2 FQNEAQ (reference sequence). V gave up 5 bases and J gave up 3 bases, with 14 bases separating them. This CDR3 is 14 amino acids long. The CDR3 loop is CASSPRDPIYEQYF. The DNA of the CDR3 is TGTGCCAGCAGCCCCCGGGACCCCATCTACGAGCAGTACTTC. Variable domain in full (rest from reference TRBV7-9 and TRBJ2-7): DTGVSQNPRHKITKRGQNVTFRCDPISEHNRLYWYRQTLGQGPEFLTYFQNEAQLEKSRLLSDRFSAERPKGSFSTLEIQRTEQGDSAMYLCASSPRDPIYEQYFGPGTRLTVT.

In its sample, this clonotype was seen once. At one end, the junction sequence differs from germline, possibly due to a read error. V usage is TRBV7-9 and J usage is TRBJ2-1; 12 nucleotides match TRBD2. Germline V gives CDR1 SEHNR, CDR2 FQNEAQ (reference sequence). The CDR3 loop spans 19 amino acids. This chain's CDR3 is CASGLEPRLTSGGYNEQFF. The CDR3 nucleotides read TGTGCCAGCGGCTTAGAGCCCCGATTGACTAGCGGGGGCTACAATGAGCAGTTCTTC.

The gene calls are TRBV6-1 and TRBJ1-2, with unresolved D. Between the trimmed V and J ends, which lost 7 bases and 2 bases, there was a span of 14 bases. This CDR3 comprises 14 residues. Germline V gene data show CDR1 as MNHNS and CDR2 as SASEGT. CDR3 in amino acids: CASNGPYPNYGYTF. CDR3 nucleotide sequence: TGTGCCAGCAACGGGCCCTACCCCAACTATGGCTACACCTTC.

V usage is TRBV6-5 and J usage is TRBJ2-3; perhaps TRBD2 as D (6 bases). The V gene lost 4 bases and the J gene lost 2 bases, with 25 bases spanning the gap. The CDR3 is 19 amino acids. Germline V gene data show CDR1 as MNHEY and CDR2 as SVGAGI. DNA for the CDR3: TGTGCCAGCAGTTCAGCCTGGCAGGGCGGAGGGGTGTCCACAGATACGCAGTATTTT. Its translation is CASSSAWQGGGVSTDTQYF.

The chain recombines TRBV28 with TRBJ2-7; 10 bases are a match to TRBD1. The J segment lost 3 bases and the V segment lost 5 bases, leaving 10 bases of the junction unmatched. Germline V lookup: CDR1 MDHEN, CDR2 SYDVKM. This CDR3 comprises 16 residues. The DNA for the CDR3 is TGTGCCAGCAGTATAGGTGGCGGGACAGGGGACTACGAGCAGTACTTC. This codes for CASSIGGGTGDYEQYF.

This clonotype was picked up a small number of times. The chain employs TRBV6-2 or TRBV6-3 and TRBJ2-5; D might be TRBD1 or TRBD2, each matching 5 bases. The end of the DNA fits TRBJ2-7 better, so the J call may be wrong. The CDR3 runs to 14 residues. Germline assignment: CDR1 MNHEY and CDR2 SVGEGT. The CDR3 DNA reads TGTGCCAGCAGTTACGGCCTTCTTGGGGGCGAGCAGTACTTC. This codes for CASSYGLLGGEQYF.

Remarks on this clonotype: The limits of the CDR3 on the DNA are not certain, so only TCRdb's listed CDR3 is given. The chain combines TRBV11-2 with TRBJ2-7; the table's D call, TRBD1, has no DNA check behind it. Including both end residues, the CDR3 is 14 amino acids long. Germline-derived CDR1 and CDR2 are SGHAT and FQNNGV. CDR3 region: CASSWGQGSYERYF.

This clonotype was seen a few times. This rearrangement joins TRBV7-6 to TRBJ1-2; D is undetermined. Germline lookup yields CDR1 SGHVS and CDR2 FNYEAQ. The CDR3 runs to 15 residues. With 4 bases removed from V and 2 bases from J, the gap between germline ends came to 14 bases. Here the CDR3 reads CASSSLTRANYGYTF. The CDR3 DNA follows: TGTGCCAGCAGCTCCCTAACTAGAGCGAACTATGGCTACACCTTC.

The J gene is TRBJ1-2, the V gene TRBV4-3; no reliable D call. The length of the CDR3 is 14 residues. V was trimmed by 3 bases and J by 6 bases, leaving 14 bases between them. From germline, CDR1 is LGHNA and CDR2 YSLEER. The CDR3 spells CASSHLTEGNGYTF. In DNA form, the CDR3 reads TGCGCCAGCAGCCATCTAACAGAAGGGAATGGCTACACCTTC.

The V and J genes are TRBV28 and TRBJ1-2; TRBD1 agrees at 9 bases. Germline values: CDR1 MDHEN, CDR2 SYDVKM. The CDR3 is 15 residues long. The ends lost 3 bases at V and 7 bases at J; junction bases unmatched: 9. This CDR3 is CASSLPTNRGLGYTF. The CDR3 nucleotides read TGTGCCAGCAGTTTGCCAACCAACAGGGGGCTTGGCTACACCTTC.

This clonotype was counted only a few times. The chain uses TRBV5-1 and TRBJ2-3; D is perhaps TRBD1 or TRBD2 (6 bases each). The CDR3 covers 16 residues. V shed 4 bases and J shed 2 bases, with 17 bases lying between them. CDR1 is SGHRS, CDR2 YFSETQ, per germline. For the CDR3, the DNA is TGCGCCAGCAGCCCCGGGGGCGGCTTCCACACAGATACGCAGTATTTT. Its protein product is CASSPGGGFHTDTQYF.

This clonotype was recorded once. The chain recombines TRBV29-1 with TRBJ1-1; no clear D. This CDR3 has 11 amino acids. Trimming took off 4 bases at V and 13 bases at J, with 16 bases between the two ends. The germline V gene encodes CDR1 SQVTM and CDR2 ANQGSEA. Written as DNA, the CDR3 is TGCAGCGTTGCAGGCCAGTCCGATGGTTTCTTT. Translating gives CSVAGQSDGFF.

This clonotype appeared many times. This sequence joins TRBV4-1 and TRBJ2-5, with D tentatively TRBD1 (5 bases). V was shortened by 4 bases and J by 2 bases, with 11 bases between the two germline ends. CDR3 length: 14 residues. From germline, CDR1 is MGHRA and CDR2 YSYEKL. CDR3 bases: TGCGCCAGCAGCCGAAGGGGCCAACAAGAGACCCAGTACTTC. It codes for CASSRRGQQETQYF.

The J gene is TRBJ1-2, the V gene TRBV7-2; the match to TRBD1 covers 7 bases. The CDR3 contains 15 residues. CDR1 is SGHTA and CDR2 is FQGNSA in the germline V gene. After removal of 1 base from V and 4 bases from J, the junction contained 6 bases not matched to a gene. The chain's CDR3 is CASSLGQGDGYGYTF. In DNA, the CDR3 is TGTGCCAGCAGCTTAGGCCAGGGGGACGGCTATGGCTACACCTTC.

This clonotype showed up just a few times. CDR3 sequence reads: CATSSRAQETQYF. The CDR3 coding sequence is TGTGCCACCAGTAGCAGGGCCCAAGAGACCCAGTACTTC. The chain combines TRBV15 with TRBJ2-5; the D gene is possibly TRBD1 (5 bases). This CDR3 contains 13 residues. V lost 6 bases and J 1 base, leaving 9 bases between the germline ends. CDR1 LNHNV and CDR2 YYDKDF come from the germline V gene (reference sequence). Together with reference TRBV15 and TRBJ2-5, the CDR3 gives the full variable domain: DAMVIQNPRYQVTQFGKPVTLSCSQTLNHNVMYWYQQKSSQAPKLLFHYYDKDFNNEADTPDNFQSRRPNTSFCFLDIRSPGLGDTAMYLCATSSRAQETQYFGPGTRLLVL.

This clonotype was counted only a few times. The chain uses TRBV7-3 and TRBJ2-1, with D maybe TRBD2 (6 bases). The V end lost 3 bases, the J end lost 9 bases, and 12 bases lay between the germline ends. Germline V gene lookup returns CDR1 SGHTA and CDR2 FQGTGA. This CDR3 is built from 13 residues. The CDR3 loop reads CASSLSGGGEQFF. In DNA form, the CDR3 reads TGTGCCAGCAGCTTGTCCGGGGGAGGTGAGCAGTTCTTC.

This chain links TRBV2 with TRBJ2-3; TRBD2 might be the D (6 bases). There are 20 residues in the CDR3. Germline V gene data show CDR1 as SNHLY and CDR2 as FYNNEI. Trimming took 0 bases from V and 3 from J, leaving 25 bases between them. The CDR3 sequence: CASSEALWPSEGPQTDTQYF. In nucleotides, the CDR3 is TGTGCCAGCAGTGAAGCGCTTTGGCCCTCGGAGGGGCCTCAGACAGATACGCAGTATTTT.

The rearrangement links TRBV5-1 to TRBJ2-1, with 9 nucleotides matching TRBD2. The germline gives CDR1 SGHRS, CDR2 YFSETQ. The V and J ends lost 4 bases and 0 bases, in that order; junction bases with no gene match: 2. The CDR3 extends over 15 amino acids. The DNA of the CDR3 is TGCGCCAGCAGCATAGCGGGGGACTCCTACAATGAGCAGTTCTTC. This sequence encodes CASSIAGDSYNEQFF.